This entry concerns a single T cell receptor beta chain. Its antigen is currently unknown. When sampled, the donors appeared nominally healthy, though they likely had unrecorded immune exposures. This entry is derived from a study of cytomegalovirus exposure and HLA in healthy donors. The PCR made use of 60 Vbeta and 13 Jbeta primers. TCRdb's table, derived via immunoSEQ multiplex PCR, lists solely in-frame clones and lacks some. The sample table includes about 200,000 clones. Per germline, CDR1 SGHRS and CDR2 YFSETQ. Trimming removed 0 bases from V and 4 bases from J, with 7 bases in between. This CDR3 comprises 13 residues. Regarding the study as a whole: Previously analyzed data showed that most TCR beta V segments were productive at a frequency of about 87% or about 30%.

The clonotype was recovered from a girl aged 2-10 years in good health and CMV-seropositive. The sample taken for sequencing was PBMCs. The chain uses TRBV5-1 and TRBJ2-5; no clear D. The CDR3 here is CASSLASPETQYF. CDR3 sequence (DNA): TGCGCCAGCAGCTTGGCCTCTCCAGAGACCCAGTACTTC.